The clone carrying this T cell receptor (beta chain) was detected ten times or more. Germline V lookup: CDR1 DFQATT, CDR2 SNEGSKA (reference sequence). V trimming: 5 bases; J trimming: 1 base; junction bases outside the gene matches: 4. This CDR3 contains 13 residues. Lactation, pregnancy, other autoimmune disease or uncontrolled infection excluded patients. Diagnosis rested on symptoms, serum thyroxine and TRAb, thyroid ultrasound, and orbital computed tomography. The data stem from a study of T cells in Graves' hyperthyroidism and ophthalmopathy. Amplified TCR beta CDR3 regions derived from RNA transcripts. The HTBI set primed first-round TCR CDR3 RT-PCR. TCRdb ran MiXCR on the multiplex PCR reads and lists one entry per CDR3 protein. The table includes 500,000 to 650,000 distinct CDR3 sequences, about 20% detected once.

This receptor was identified in a man in his forties or fifties with Graves' ophthalmopathy. Sequenced: blood. This chain links TRBV20-1 with TRBJ2-5, with 7 bases lining up with TRBD2. The CDR3 DNA reads as TGCAGTGCTCCTAGGACTAGCCAAGAGACCCAGTACTTC. This encodes CSAPRTSQETQYF.